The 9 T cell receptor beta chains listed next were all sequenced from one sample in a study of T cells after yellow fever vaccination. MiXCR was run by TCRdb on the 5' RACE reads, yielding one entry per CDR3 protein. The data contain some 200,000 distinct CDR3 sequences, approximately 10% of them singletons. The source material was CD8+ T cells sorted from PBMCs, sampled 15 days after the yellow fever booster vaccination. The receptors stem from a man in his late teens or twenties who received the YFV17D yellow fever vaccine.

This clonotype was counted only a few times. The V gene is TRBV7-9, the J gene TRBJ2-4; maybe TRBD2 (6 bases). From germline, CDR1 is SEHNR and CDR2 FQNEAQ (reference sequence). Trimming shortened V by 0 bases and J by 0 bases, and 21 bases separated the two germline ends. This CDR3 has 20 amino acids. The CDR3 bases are TGTGCCAGCAGCTTAGCGGGCCCGGGGGAGGCCCTAATAGCCAAAAACATTCAGTACTTC. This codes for CASSLAGPGEALIAKNIQYF.

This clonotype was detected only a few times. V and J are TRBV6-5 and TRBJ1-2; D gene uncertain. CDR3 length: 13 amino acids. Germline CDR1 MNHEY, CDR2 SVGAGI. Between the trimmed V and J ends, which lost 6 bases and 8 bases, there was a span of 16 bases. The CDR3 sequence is CASSDGGVRGYTF. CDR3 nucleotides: TGTGCCAGCAGCGACGGAGGAGTGAGGGGCTACACCTTC.

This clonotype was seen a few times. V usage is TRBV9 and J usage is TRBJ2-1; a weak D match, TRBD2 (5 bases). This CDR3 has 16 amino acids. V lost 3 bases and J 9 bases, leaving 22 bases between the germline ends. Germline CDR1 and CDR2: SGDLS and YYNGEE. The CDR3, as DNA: TGTGCCAGCAGCGCCATGGACTCTGACCCTACTTCTGAGCAGTTCTTC. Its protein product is CASSAMDSDPTSEQFF.

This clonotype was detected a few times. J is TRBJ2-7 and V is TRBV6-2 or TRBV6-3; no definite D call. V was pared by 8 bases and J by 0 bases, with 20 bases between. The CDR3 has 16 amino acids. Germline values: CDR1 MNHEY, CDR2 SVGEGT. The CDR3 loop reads CASRTRRALSSYEQYV. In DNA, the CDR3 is TGTGCCAGCCGAACAAGACGGGCTTTGAGCTCCTACGAGCAGTACGTC.

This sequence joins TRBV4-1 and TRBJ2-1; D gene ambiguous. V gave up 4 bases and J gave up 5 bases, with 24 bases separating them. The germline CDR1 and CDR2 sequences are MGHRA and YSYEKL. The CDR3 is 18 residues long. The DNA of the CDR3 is TGCGCCAGCAGCCCTCTGGGTTTGGCCGTGGGCACCCACAATGAGCAGTTCTTC. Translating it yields CASSPLGLAVGTHNEQFF.

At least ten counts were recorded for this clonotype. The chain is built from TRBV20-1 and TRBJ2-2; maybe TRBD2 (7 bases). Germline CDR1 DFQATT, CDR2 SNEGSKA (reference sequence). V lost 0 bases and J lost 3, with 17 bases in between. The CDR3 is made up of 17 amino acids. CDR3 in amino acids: CSARDPGAGAHTGELFF. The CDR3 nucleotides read TGCAGTGCTAGAGACCCAGGGGCGGGGGCCCACACCGGGGAGCTGTTTTTT.

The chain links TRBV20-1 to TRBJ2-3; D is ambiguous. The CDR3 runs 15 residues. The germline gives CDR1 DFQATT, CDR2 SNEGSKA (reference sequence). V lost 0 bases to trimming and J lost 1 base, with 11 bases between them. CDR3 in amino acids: CSARDGKSGTDTQYF. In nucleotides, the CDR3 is TGCAGTGCTAGAGATGGGAAAAGCGGCACAGATACGCAGTATTTT.

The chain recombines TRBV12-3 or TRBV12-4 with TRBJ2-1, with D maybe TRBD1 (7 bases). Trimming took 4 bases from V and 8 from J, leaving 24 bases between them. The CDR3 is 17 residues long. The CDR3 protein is CASSWGAQGGLGDEQFF. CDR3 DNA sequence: TGTGCCAGCAGTTGGGGGGCCCAGGGGGGCCTGGGTGATGAGCAGTTCTTC.

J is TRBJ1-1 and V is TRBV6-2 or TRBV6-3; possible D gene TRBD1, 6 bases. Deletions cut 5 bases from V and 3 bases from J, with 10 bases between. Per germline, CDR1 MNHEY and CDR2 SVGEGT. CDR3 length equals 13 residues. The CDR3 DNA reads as TGTGCCAGCAGTCGTGGGGGGCACACTGAAGCTTTCTTT. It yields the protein CASSRGGHTEAFF.